One and the same sample provided the 9 T cell receptor beta chains below, sequenced in a study of early T cells in non-severe SARS-CoV-2 infection (dated by TCRdb to the early 2020s). Libraries came from 5' RACE. TCRdb lists the instrument as NextSeq 500. TCRdb's own reprocessing of the public reads used fastp at Q25 and MiXCR and kept productive beta chains. Under each unique CDR3 protein, matching rows form one entry showing the most common genes and DNA. For this sample the table gives roughly 55,000 distinct CDR3 sequences, of which roughly 6.8% were detected only once. The biggest ten clones account for roughly 3.9% of the sample. Sequenced input: whole blood. The receptors stem from an adult who was a healthcare worker with PCR-confirmed SARS-CoV-2 infection or an uninfected control (not recorded which).

This clonotype came up a few times. The chain couples TRBV7-2 to TRBJ2-4; TRBD1 matches at 8 bases. The V segment lost 5 bases and the J segment 7 bases; nucleotides outside the gene matches: 1. This CDR3 has 12 residues. Germline V gene data show CDR1 as SGHTA and CDR2 as FQGNSA. This CDR3 is CASSRQGNIQYF. The CDR3 DNA reads TGTGCCAGCAGCCGACAGGGGAACATTCAGTACTTC.

The table lists this clonotype with a few counts. This sequence joins TRBV28 and TRBJ1-6, with D possibly TRBD1 on 6 matching bases. Trimming removed 6 bases from V and 10 bases from J, with 16 bases in between. CDR3 length equals 14 residues. The germline gives CDR1 MDHEN, CDR2 SYDVKM. CDR3 sequence reads: CASRIGQMGSPLHF. The CDR3 coding sequence is TGTGCCAGCAGAATAGGACAGATGGGATCACCCCTCCACTTT.

In this sample, this clonotype turned up many times. The chain links TRBV29-1 to TRBJ2-2; 10 bases agree with TRBD1. J gave up 5 bases and V 6 bases, and 9 bases lay outside the gene matches. Germline V CDR1 and CDR2: SQVTM, ANQGSEA. CDR3 length: 15 amino acids. CDR3 in amino acids: CSVRTGGISTGELFF. CDR3 nucleotide sequence: TGCAGCGTACGGACAGGGGGGATTTCAACCGGGGAGCTGTTTTTT.

This clonotype was seen repeatedly, ten times or more. The chain is built from TRBV7-2 and TRBJ1-5, with D unresolved. V was cut by 2 bases and J by 0 bases, with 14 bases left in between. There are 17 residues in the CDR3. Germline CDR1 is SGHTA and CDR2 is FQGNSA. CDR3 DNA sequence: TGTGCCAGCAGCTTATCGAAATTCGGGCATAGCAATCAGCCCCAGCATTTT. This translates into CASSLSKFGHSNQPQHF.

This clonotype has ten or more counts. This rearrangement joins TRBV6-1 to TRBJ1-5; D unresolved. Germline-derived CDR1 and CDR2 are MNHNS and SASEGT. CDR3 size: 16 residues. V was pared by 6 bases and J by 6 bases, with 21 bases between. The CDR3 DNA reads as TGTGCCAGCAGGGCCCTATCCCGGGGTGCGGGTCAGCCCCAGCATTTT. Its translation: CASRALSRGAGQPQHF.

This clonotype was counted once. This may stem from a read error, because a much larger clone lies one nucleotide away. No conserved phenylalanine or tryptophan ends this CDR3, so it is likely a read error. The V call is TRBV6-2 or TRBV6-3, the J call TRBJ1-1; no clear D. The CDR3 runs 14 residues. From germline, CDR1 is MNHEY and CDR2 SVGEGT. Trimming cost V 4 bases and J 4 bases, with 13 bases left between them. CDR3 residues: CASSSMAGFTEAFC. The CDR3 DNA sequence: TGTGCCAGCAGTTCCATGGCGGGGTTCACTGAAGCTTTCTGT.

This clonotype was seen ten or more times. In nucleotides, the CDR3 is TGTGCCAGCAGTAAGACAACCAGCAATCAGCCCCAGCATTTT. Amino acids: CASSKTTSNQPQHF. The chain combines TRBV6-5 with TRBJ1-5; no clear D gene. The CDR3 extends over 14 amino acids. The V and J ends lost 5 bases and 1 base respectively, with 9 bases between them. CDR1 is MNHEY, CDR2 SVGAGI, per germline.

This clonotype was seen only a few times. The rearrangement joins TRBV6-2 or TRBV6-3 to TRBJ2-3; no clear D gene. Trimming shortened V by 4 bases and J by 6 bases, and 5 bases separated the two germline ends. The CDR3 sequence is 11 residues long. Germline CDR1 reads MNHEY; CDR2 reads SVGEGT. In DNA form, the CDR3 reads TGTGCCAGCAGTTTAGGTGATACGCAGTATTTT. It translates to CASSLGDTQYF.

This clonotype occurred many times. The chain has TRBV15 and TRBJ2-3; 10 bases fit TRBD2. Germline trimming cut 4 bases from V and 2 bases from J; bases unmatched to any gene: 6. Germline V lookup: CDR1 LNHNV, CDR2 YYDKDF (reference sequence). The CDR3 is made up of 16 amino acids. The CDR3 is CATSTLAGAYTDTQYF. The CDR3 nucleotides are TGTGCCACCAGCACCCTAGCGGGGGCCTACACAGATACGCAGTATTTT. The full variable domain, with the rest looked up from reference TRBV15 and TRBJ2-3, is DAMVIQNPRYQVTQFGKPVTLSCSQTLNHNVMYWYQQKSSQAPKLLFHYYDKDFNNEADTPDNFQSRRPNTSFCFLDIRSPGLGDTAMYLCATSTLAGAYTDTQYFGPGTRLTVL.